These 5 T cell receptor beta chains were all obtained from the same sample, sequenced in a study of T cells in Graves' hyperthyroidism and ophthalmopathy (dated by TCRdb to the late 2010s). The method was multiplex PCR. The sample was run on an Illumina HiSeq 2000. The TCR beta CDR3 regions were amplified from RNA transcripts. A first-round RT-PCR of the TCR CDR3 used the HTBI primer set with the Qiagen OneStep RT-PCR kit. Through fastp at Q25 and MiXCR, TCRdb rebuilt clones from the public reads, retaining in-frame beta chains. When rows share a CDR3 protein, they turn into one entry using the most common DNA and genes. This sample is represented by more than 350,000 distinct CDR3 sequences; approximately 16% of them were singletons. About 21% of the sample rests with the top ten. Source material: blood. Receptors were obtained from a woman aged 55 to 70 with Graves' ophthalmopathy.

V is TRBV20-1 and J is TRBJ1-4, with 9 bases aligning to TRBD1. With V trimmed by 3 bases and J by 5 bases, 1 base remained unmatched. The CDR3 consists of 13 residues. Germline CDR1 DFQATT, CDR2 SNEGSKA (reference sequence). As DNA, the CDR3 is TGCAGTGCTAGCGGGACAGGGAATGAAAAACTGTTTTTT. Amino acids: CSASGTGNEKLFF.

There are many counts of this clonotype. V usage is TRBV2 and J usage is TRBJ2-1, with 9 positions matching TRBD1. The CDR3 runs 14 residues. CDR1 SNHLY and CDR2 FYNNEI come from the germline V gene. The V and J ends lost 6 bases and 6 bases, in that order; junction bases with no gene match: 6. Here the CDR3 DNA reads TGTGCCAGCAGCCGGGACAGGGAGAGCAATGAGCAGTTCTTC. Protein: CASSRDRESNEQFF.

This clonotype appeared many times. V gene TRBV2 combines with J gene TRBJ2-7, with no clear D. Germline CDR1 is SNHLY and CDR2 is FYNNEI. The CDR3 spans 13 residues. V lost 4 bases to trimming and J lost 3 bases, with 10 bases between them. The CDR3 bases are TGTGCCAGCAGTGGGGCGGAATTCTACGAGCAGTACTTC. Translating gives CASSGAEFYEQYF. The full variable domain, rest sourced from reference TRBV2 and TRBJ2-7, is EPEVTQTPSHQVTQMGQEVILRCVPISNHLYFYWYRQILGQKVEFLVSFYNNEISEKSEIFDDQFSVERPDGSNFTLKIRSTKLEDSAMYFCASSGAEFYEQYFGPGTRLTVT.

This clonotype showed up many times. The chain uses TRBV2 and TRBJ1-5; D is uncertain. The germline V gene encodes CDR1 SNHLY and CDR2 FYNNEI. Trimming shortened V by 2 bases and J by 6 bases, and 5 bases separated the two germline ends. The CDR3 is made up of 12 amino acids. The CDR3 sequence is CASSERVQPQHF. The DNA of the CDR3 is TGTGCCAGCAGTGAAAGGGTTCAGCCCCAGCATTTT.

This clonotype was counted at least ten times. CDR3 loop: CASSTQGSRAEAFF. CDR3 nucleotide sequence: TGTGCCAGCAGTACCCAGGGGAGTAGGGCTGAAGCTTTCTTT. The chain joins TRBV6-1 to TRBJ1-1; TRBD1 is a possible D gene (6 bases). The germline CDR1 and CDR2 sequences are MNHNS and SASEGT. The V end lost 5 bases, the J end lost 6 bases, and 16 bases lay between the germline ends. The CDR3 has 14 residues.